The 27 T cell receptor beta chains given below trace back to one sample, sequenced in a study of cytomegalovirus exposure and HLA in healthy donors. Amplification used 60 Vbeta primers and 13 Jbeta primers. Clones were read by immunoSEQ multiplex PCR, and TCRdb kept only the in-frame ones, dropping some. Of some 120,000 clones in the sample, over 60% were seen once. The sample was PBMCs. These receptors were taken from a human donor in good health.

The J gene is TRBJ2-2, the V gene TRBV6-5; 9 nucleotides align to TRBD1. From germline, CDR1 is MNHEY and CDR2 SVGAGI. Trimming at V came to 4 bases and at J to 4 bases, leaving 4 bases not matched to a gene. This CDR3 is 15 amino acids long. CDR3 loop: CASSSQGASTGELFF. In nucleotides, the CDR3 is TGTGCCAGCAGTTCACAGGGGGCGTCCACCGGGGAGCTGTTTTTT.

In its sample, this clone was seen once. DNA for the CDR3: TGTGCCAGCAGCCGCCCCGAAATTAGCTCCTACGAGCAGTACTTC. Protein: CASSRPEISSYEQYF. This sequence joins TRBV5-5 and TRBJ2-7; no clear D gene. Trimming removed 4 bases at V and 0 bases at J, with 14 bases between. Germline V gives CDR1 SGHKS, CDR2 YYEKEE (reference sequence). The CDR3 is 15 amino acids. The full variable domain, with the rest looked up from reference TRBV5-5 and TRBJ2-7, is DAGVTQSPTHLIKTRGQQVTLRCSPISGHKSVSWYQQVLGQGPQFIFQYYEKEERGRGNFPDRFSARQFPNYSSELNVNALLLGDSALYLCASSRPEISSYEQYFGPGTRLTVT.

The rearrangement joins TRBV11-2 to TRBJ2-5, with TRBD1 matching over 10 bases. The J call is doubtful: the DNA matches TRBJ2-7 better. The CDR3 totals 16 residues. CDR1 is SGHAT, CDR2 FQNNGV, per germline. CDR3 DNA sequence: TGTGCCAGCACCCCTTCGGGACAGGGGAACGACTACGAGCAGTACTTC. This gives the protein CASTPSGQGNDYEQYF.

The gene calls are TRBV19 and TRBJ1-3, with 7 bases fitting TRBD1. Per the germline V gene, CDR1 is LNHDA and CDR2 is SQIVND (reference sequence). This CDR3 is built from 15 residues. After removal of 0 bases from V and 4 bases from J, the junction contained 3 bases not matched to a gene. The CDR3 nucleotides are TGTGCCAGTAGTATAGATCCCAGGGGGGGAAACACCATATATTTT. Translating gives CASSIDPRGGNTIYF.

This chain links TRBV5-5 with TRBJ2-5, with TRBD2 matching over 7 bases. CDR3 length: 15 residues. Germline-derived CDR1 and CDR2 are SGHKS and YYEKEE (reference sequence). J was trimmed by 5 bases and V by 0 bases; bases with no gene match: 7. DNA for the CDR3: TGTGCCAGCAGCTTGGGCGCGGGAGTGGGGGAGACCCAGTACTTC. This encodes CASSLGAGVGETQYF.

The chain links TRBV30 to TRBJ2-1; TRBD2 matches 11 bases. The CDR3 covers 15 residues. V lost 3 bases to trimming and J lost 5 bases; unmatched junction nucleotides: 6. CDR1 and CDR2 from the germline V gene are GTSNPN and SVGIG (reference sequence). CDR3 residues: CAWSKGLAANNEQFF. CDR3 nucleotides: TGTGCCTGGAGCAAGGGACTAGCGGCTAACAATGAGCAGTTCTTC.

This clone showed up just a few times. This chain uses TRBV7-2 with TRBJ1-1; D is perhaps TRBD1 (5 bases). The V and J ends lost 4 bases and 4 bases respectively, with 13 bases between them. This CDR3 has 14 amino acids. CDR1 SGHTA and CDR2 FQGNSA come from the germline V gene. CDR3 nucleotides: TGTGCCAGCAGCTCTGGACGGGGGTCCACTGAAGCTTTCTTT. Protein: CASSSGRGSTEAFF.

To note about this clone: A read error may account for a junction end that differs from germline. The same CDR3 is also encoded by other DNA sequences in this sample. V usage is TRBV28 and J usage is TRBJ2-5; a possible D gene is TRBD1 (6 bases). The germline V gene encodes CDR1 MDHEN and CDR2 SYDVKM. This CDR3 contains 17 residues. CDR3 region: CASSLTGPLGRQETQYF. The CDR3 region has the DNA TGCGCCAGCAGTCTAACAGGGCCCCTAGGTAGACAAGAGACCCAGTACTTC.

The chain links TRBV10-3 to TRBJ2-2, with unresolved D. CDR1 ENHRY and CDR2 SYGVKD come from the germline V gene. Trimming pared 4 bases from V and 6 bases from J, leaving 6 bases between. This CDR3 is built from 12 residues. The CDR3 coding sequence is TGTGCCATCAGTGTATCGTCCGGGGAGCTGTTTTTT. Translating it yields CAISVSSGELFF.

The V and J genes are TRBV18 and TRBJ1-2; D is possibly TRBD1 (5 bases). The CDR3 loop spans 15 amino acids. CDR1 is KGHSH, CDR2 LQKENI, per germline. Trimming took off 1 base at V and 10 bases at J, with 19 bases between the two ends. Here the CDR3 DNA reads TGTGCCAGCTCACCACGAGAGGCGGGACGCACTGACTACACCTTC. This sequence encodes CASSPREAGRTDYTF.

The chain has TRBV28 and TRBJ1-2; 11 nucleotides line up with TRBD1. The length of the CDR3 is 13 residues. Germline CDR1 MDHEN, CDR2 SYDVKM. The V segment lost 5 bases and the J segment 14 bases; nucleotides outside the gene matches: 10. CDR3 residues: CASSPGTGGTRTF. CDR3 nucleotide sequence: TGTGCCAGCAGTCCCGGGACAGGGGGGACGAGGACCTTC.

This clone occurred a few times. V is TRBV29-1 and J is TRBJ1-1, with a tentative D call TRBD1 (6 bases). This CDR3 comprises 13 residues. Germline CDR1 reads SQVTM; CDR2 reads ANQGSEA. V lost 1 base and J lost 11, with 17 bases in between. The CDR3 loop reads CSVEAGTNPRAFF. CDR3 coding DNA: TGCAGCGTTGAAGCGGGGACAAACCCCCGGGCTTTCTTT.

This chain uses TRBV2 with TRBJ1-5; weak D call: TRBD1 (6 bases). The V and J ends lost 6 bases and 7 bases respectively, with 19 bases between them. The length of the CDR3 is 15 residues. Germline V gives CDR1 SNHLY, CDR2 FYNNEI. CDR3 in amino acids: CASRATGFGGQPQHF. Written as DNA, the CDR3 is TGTGCCAGCAGAGCTACAGGGTTCGGAGGCCAGCCCCAGCATTTT. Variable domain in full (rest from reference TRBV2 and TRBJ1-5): EPEVTQTPSHQVTQMGQEVILRCVPISNHLYFYWYRQILGQKVEFLVSFYNNEISEKSEIFDDQFSVERPDGSNFTLKIRSTKLEDSAMYFCASRATGFGGQPQHFGDGTRLSIL.

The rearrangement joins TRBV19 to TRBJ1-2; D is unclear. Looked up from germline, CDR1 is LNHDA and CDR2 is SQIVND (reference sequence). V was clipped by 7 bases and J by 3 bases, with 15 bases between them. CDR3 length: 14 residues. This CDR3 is CASTLRRADYGYTF. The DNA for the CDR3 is TGTGCCAGTACCCTGAGGAGGGCGGACTATGGCTACACCTTC.

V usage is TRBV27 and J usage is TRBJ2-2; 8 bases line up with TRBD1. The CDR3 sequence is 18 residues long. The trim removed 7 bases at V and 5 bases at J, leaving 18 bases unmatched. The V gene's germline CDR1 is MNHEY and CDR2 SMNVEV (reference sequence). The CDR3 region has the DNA TGTGCCAGCACCTCAATGTTCCTGGACAGGGCTAGAACCGGGGAGCTGTTTTTT. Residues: CASTSMFLDRARTGELFF.

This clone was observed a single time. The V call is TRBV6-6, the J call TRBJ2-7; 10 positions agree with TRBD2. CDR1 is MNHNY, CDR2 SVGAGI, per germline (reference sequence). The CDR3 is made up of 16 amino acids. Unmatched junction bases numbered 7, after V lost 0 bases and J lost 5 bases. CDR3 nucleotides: TGTGCCAGCAGTTACTCTCCCCTAGCGGGAGTACACGAGCAGTACTTC. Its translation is CASSYSPLAGVHEQYF.

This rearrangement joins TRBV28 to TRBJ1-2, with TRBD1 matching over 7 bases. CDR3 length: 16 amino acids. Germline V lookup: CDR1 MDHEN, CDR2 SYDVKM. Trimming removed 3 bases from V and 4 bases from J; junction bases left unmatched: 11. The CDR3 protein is CASSLSWDSERYGYTF. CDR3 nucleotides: TGTGCCAGCAGTTTGTCTTGGGACAGCGAGCGCTATGGCTACACCTTC.

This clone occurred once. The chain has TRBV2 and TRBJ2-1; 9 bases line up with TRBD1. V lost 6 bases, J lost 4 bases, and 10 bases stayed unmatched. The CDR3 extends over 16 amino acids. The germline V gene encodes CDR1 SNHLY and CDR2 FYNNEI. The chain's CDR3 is CASRGAGQGDYNEQFF. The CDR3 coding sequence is TGTGCCAGCAGGGGCGCGGGACAGGGTGATTACAATGAGCAGTTCTTC.

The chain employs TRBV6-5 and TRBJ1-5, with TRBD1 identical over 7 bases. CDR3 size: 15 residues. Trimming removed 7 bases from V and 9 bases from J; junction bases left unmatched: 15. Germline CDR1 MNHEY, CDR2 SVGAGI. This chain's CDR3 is CASIPTRDSIGPQHF. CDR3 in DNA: TGTGCCAGCATTCCGACCCGGGACAGCATCGGGCCCCAGCATTTT.

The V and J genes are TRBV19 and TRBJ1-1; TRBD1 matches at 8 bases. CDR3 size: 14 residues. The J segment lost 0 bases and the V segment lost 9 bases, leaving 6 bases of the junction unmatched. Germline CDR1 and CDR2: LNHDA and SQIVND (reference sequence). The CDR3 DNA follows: TGTGCCAGACCCTGGACAGGGATGAACACTGAAGCTTTCTTT. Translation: CARPWTGMNTEAFF.

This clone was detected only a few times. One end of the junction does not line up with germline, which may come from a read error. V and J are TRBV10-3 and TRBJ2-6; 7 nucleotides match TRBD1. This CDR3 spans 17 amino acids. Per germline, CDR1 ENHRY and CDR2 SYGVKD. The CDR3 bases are TGTGCCATCAGTGTCGACAGGGAGATCTCTGGGGCCAACGGCCTGACTTTC. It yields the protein CAISVDREISGANGLTF.

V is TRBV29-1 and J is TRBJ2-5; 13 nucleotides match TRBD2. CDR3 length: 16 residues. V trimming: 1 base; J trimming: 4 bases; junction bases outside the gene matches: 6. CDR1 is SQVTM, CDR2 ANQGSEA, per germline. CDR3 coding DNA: TGCAGCGTTGAAGGGACTAGCGGGAGTGTCGGAGAGACCCAGTACTTC. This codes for CSVEGTSGSVGETQYF.

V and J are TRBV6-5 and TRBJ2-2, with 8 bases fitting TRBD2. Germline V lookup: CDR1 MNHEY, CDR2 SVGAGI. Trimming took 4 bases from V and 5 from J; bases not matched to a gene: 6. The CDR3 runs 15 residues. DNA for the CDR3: TGTGCCAGCAGTTTAGGGGCGGGAGGAACCGGGGAGCTGTTTTTT. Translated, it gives CASSLGAGGTGELFF.

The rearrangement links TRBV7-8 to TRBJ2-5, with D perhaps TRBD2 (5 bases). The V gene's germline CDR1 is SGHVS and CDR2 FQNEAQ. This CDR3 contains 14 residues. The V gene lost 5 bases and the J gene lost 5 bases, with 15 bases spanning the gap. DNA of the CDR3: TGTGCCAGCAGCCGGTCTGGGAGATGGGAGACCCAGTACTTC. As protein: CASSRSGRWETQYF.

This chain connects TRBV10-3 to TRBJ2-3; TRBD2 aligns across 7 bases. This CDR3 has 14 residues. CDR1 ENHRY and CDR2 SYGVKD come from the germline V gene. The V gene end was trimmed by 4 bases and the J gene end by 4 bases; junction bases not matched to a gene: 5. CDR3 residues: CAISGRGRADTQYF. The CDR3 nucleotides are TGTGCCATCAGTGGGCGCGGGAGAGCAGATACGCAGTATTTT.

The CDR3 sequence is CASTGTSGGSTDTQYF. The DNA of the CDR3 is TGTGCCAGCACGGGGACTAGCGGGGGGAGCACAGATACGCAGTATTTT. The chain uses TRBV28 and TRBJ2-3; 15 positions agree with TRBD2. The V gene's germline CDR1 is MDHEN and CDR2 SYDVKM. The CDR3 is 16 amino acids. V shed 7 bases, J shed 0 bases, and the junction held 2 bases outside the gene matches.

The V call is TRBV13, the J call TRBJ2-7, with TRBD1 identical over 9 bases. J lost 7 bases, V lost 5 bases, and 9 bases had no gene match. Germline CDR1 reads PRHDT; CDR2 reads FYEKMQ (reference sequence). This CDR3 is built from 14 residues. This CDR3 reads CASSRWGQGGEQYF. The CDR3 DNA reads TGTGCCAGCAGCCGTTGGGGACAGGGTGGGGAGCAGTACTTC.